Shown below are 20 T cell receptor beta chains from a single sample sequenced in a study of blood T cell repertoires in COVID-19 (dated by TCRdb to the early 2020s). Receptors were amplified or captured by the immunoSEQ multiplex PCR assay. TCRdb stores this immuneACCESS table with in-frame sequences only. Part of the clones is absent; in the studies checked, under half of the shortfall reflects unresolved V genes, and no reason is known for the rest. The sample profile shows approximately 190,000 clones; 90% of them were found once. The ten largest account for roughly 0.56% of the sample. Source material: peripheral blood. The receptors were gathered from a man aged 50 to 60 with acute or convalescent COVID-19.

The chain links TRBV18 to TRBJ1-1; D is possibly TRBD1 (5 bases). With 6 bases removed from V and 3 bases from J, the gap between germline ends came to 20 bases. Germline CDR1 reads KGHSH; CDR2 reads LQKENI. The CDR3 is 16 amino acids. The CDR3 sequence: CASSSLTGGEYTEAFF. CDR3 in DNA: TGTGCCAGCTCCTCACTTACCGGGGGGGAATACACTGAAGCTTTCTTT.

The count of this clone is one. The chain uses TRBV7-2 and TRBJ1-6, with a tentative D call TRBD1 (5 bases). Germline CDR1 reads SGHTA; CDR2 reads FQGNSA. This CDR3 region has 14 residues. V was shortened by 7 bases and J by 6 bases, with 13 bases between the two germline ends. This CDR3 is CASTEQVVNSPLHF. CDR3 nucleotides: TGTGCCAGCACCGAACAGGTCGTTAATTCACCCCTCCACTTT. Full variable domain (outside the CDR3, taken from reference TRBV7-2 and TRBJ1-6): GAGVSQSPSNKVTEKGKDVELRCDPISGHTALYWYRQSLGQGLEFLIYFQGNSAPDKSGLPSDRFSAERTGGSVSTLTIQRTQQEDSAVYLCASTEQVVNSPLHFGNGTRLTVT.

The V call is TRBV5-4, the J call TRBJ1-2; 8 nucleotides line up with TRBD1. This CDR3 is 13 amino acids long. V shed 4 bases and J 5 bases; nucleotides not matched to a gene: 4. Germline V gene lookup returns CDR1 SGHNT and CDR2 YYREEE (reference sequence). As DNA, the CDR3 is TGTGCCAGCAGCCAGGGACAGGATTATGGCTACACCTTC. This encodes CASSQGQDYGYTF.

This clone was seen once. The chain combines TRBV15 with TRBJ2-5; TRBD1 matches at 9 bases. The CDR3 contains 15 residues. Trimming removed 2 bases from V and 5 bases from J; junction bases left unmatched: 6. CDR1 and CDR2 from the germline V gene are LNHNV and YYDKDF (reference sequence). The CDR3 bases are TGTGCCACCAGCAGACAACAGGGGGCGAGCGAGACCCAGTACTTC. Translating gives CATSRQQGASETQYF.

J is TRBJ1-2 and V is TRBV4-1; possibly TRBD1 for D (6 bases). The CDR3 is 16 amino acids. CDR1 is MGHRA, CDR2 YSYEKL, per germline. V was shortened by 2 bases and J by 7 bases, with 20 bases between the two germline ends. CDR3 in amino acids: CASSQSDRGGLGGYTF. For the CDR3, the DNA is TGCGCCAGCAGCCAATCCGACAGAGGGGGTCTAGGTGGCTACACCTTC.

This clone was recorded once. The CDR3 DNA reads TGCGCCACCAGGGACAACCACGGGACGCAGTATTTT. Its translation: CATRDNHGTQYF. The chain is built from TRBV5-1 and TRBJ2-3; maybe TRBD1 (6 bases). With 9 bases removed from V and 9 bases from J, the gap between germline ends came to 17 bases. Germline values: CDR1 SGHRS, CDR2 YFSETQ. The CDR3 consists of 12 residues.

V and J are TRBV2 and TRBJ2-6, with D unclear. The CDR3 has 13 residues. Trimming took 9 bases from V and 1 from J, leaving 7 bases between them. CDR1 SNHLY and CDR2 FYNNEI come from the germline V gene. The DNA for the CDR3 is TGTGCCAGGAGAATTTCTGGGGCCAACGTCCTGACTTTC. This translates into CARRISGANVLTF.

The rearrangement uses TRBV19 and TRBJ2-7, with 8 bases lining up with TRBD2. Germline CDR1 LNHDA, CDR2 SQIVND (reference sequence). There are 19 residues in the CDR3. V was pared by 0 bases and J by 0 bases, with 13 bases of the junction left unmatched. The CDR3 sequence is CASSIEGTGTRPYSYEQYF. The CDR3 region has the DNA TGTGCCAGTAGTATAGAGGGGACTGGGACTAGACCATACTCCTACGAGCAGTACTTC. Drawing the rest from reference TRBV19 and TRBJ2-7, the complete variable domain is DGGITQSPKYLFRKEGQNVTLSCEQNLNHDAMYWYRQDPGQGLRLIYYSQIVNDFQKGDIAEGYSVSREKKESFPLTVTSAQKNPTAFYLCASSIEGTGTRPYSYEQYFGPGTRLTVT.

The chain has TRBV19 and TRBJ2-7; no reliable D call. CDR3 length equals 13 residues. V lost 10 bases and J lost 2, with 15 bases in between. Germline CDR1 is LNHDA and CDR2 is SQIVND (reference sequence). The CDR3: CATRRDLAYEQYF. In nucleotides, the CDR3 is TGTGCCACGAGAAGAGATTTGGCCTACGAGCAGTACTTC.

This clone was counted a few times. The gene calls are TRBV7-9 and TRBJ2-7, with D tentatively TRBD1 (5 bases). Germline values: CDR1 SEHNR, CDR2 FQNEAQ (reference sequence). This CDR3 region has 16 residues. The V gene lost 2 bases and the J gene lost 2 bases, with 16 bases spanning the gap. CDR3 sequence reads: CASSLIGEWGPYEQYV. Written as DNA, the CDR3 is TGTGCCAGCAGCTTAATTGGGGAATGGGGCCCCTACGAGCAGTACGTC.

V gene TRBV4-2 combines with J gene TRBJ1-5; D not resolved. Trimming shortened V by 0 bases and J by 0 bases, and 6 bases separated the two germline ends. This CDR3 comprises 15 residues. The germline CDR1 and CDR2 sequences are LGHNA and YNFKEQ. The CDR3 bases are TGTGCCAGCAGCCAAGAGAGCAATAGCAATCAGCCCCAGCATTTT. This gives the protein CASSQESNSNQPQHF.

The chain uses TRBV10-3 and TRBJ2-3, with TRBD2 identical over 8 bases. The length of the CDR3 is 17 residues. Germline V gene data show CDR1 as ENHRY and CDR2 as SYGVKD. V trimming: 3 bases; J trimming: 1 base; junction bases outside the gene matches: 9. The CDR3 DNA reads as TGTGCCATCAGTGACCCTGGCGCGGGAGGACGCACAGATACGCAGTATTTT. Encoded protein: CAISDPGAGGRTDTQYF.

The J gene is TRBJ1-2, the V gene TRBV9, with a possible D match to TRBD1 (6 bases). This CDR3 is 17 amino acids long. Trimming stripped 2 bases from V and 2 bases from J, with 19 bases between. CDR1 SGDLS and CDR2 YYNGEE come from the germline V gene. CDR3 sequence: CASSVRGRGPGNYGYTF. The CDR3 DNA reads as TGTGCCAGCAGCGTCCGTGGCAGGGGCCCGGGGAACTATGGCTACACCTTC. The whole variable domain, remainder taken from reference TRBV9 and TRBJ1-2, is DSGVTQTPKHLITATGQRVTLRCSPRSGDLSVYWYQQSLDQGLQFLIQYYNGEERAKGNILERFSAQQFPDLHSELNLSSLELGDSALYFCASSVRGRGPGNYGYTFGSGTRLTVV.

The rearrangement uses TRBV15 and TRBJ1-5, with D maybe TRBD1 (5 bases). The V end was cut by 1 base, the J end by 2 bases, with 30 bases between. CDR3 length: 22 amino acids. Germline assignment: CDR1 LNHNV and CDR2 YYDKDF (reference sequence). The CDR3 reads CATSRGQSMVPGDLLGNQPQHF. CDR3 nucleotides: TGTGCCACCAGCAGAGGGCAAAGTATGGTACCGGGGGACCTTTTGGGCAATCAGCCCCAGCATTTT.

This clone was picked up a small number of times. V usage is TRBV29-1 and J usage is TRBJ1-4; 8 bases match TRBD1. The CDR3 runs to 14 residues. Unmatched junction bases numbered 11, after V lost 7 bases and J lost 7 bases. Germline CDR1 is SQVTM and CDR2 is ANQGSEA. CDR3 sequence reads: CSGQGQGQGEKLFF. Written as DNA, the CDR3 is TGCAGCGGCCAAGGACAGGGTCAAGGTGAAAAACTGTTTTTT. The entire variable domain, with the rest obtained from reference TRBV29-1 and TRBJ1-4, is as follows: SAVISQKPSRDICQRGTSLTIQCQVDSQVTMMFWYRQQPGQSLTLIATANQGSEATYESGFVIDKFPISRPNLTFSTLTVSNMSPEDSSIYLCSGQGQGQGEKLFFGSGTQLSVL.

J is TRBJ2-2 and V is TRBV9, with TRBD1 matching 7 bases. The CDR3 sequence is 18 residues long. The junction had 17 bases not matched to a gene; V was cut back by 3 bases and J by 6 bases. CDR1 and CDR2 from the germline V gene are SGDLS and YYNGEE. The CDR3 DNA follows: TGTGCCAGCAGCGCCCACAGGGGTTTGAGGATCGGGGCCGGGGAGCTGTTTTTT. The encoded protein is CASSAHRGLRIGAGELFF.

The rearrangement links TRBV3-1 (or the pseudogene TRBV3-2) to TRBJ2-3; 11 bases are shared with TRBD2. The V segment lost 1 base and the J segment 1 base; nucleotides outside the gene matches: 1. CDR3 size: 16 residues. Germline V CDR1 and CDR2: LGHDT, YNNKEL (reference sequence). The CDR3 loop reads CASSQGSGGGTDTQYF. The CDR3, as DNA: TGTGCCAGCAGCCAAGGTAGCGGGGGGGGCACAGATACGCAGTATTTT.

The gene calls are TRBV7-9 and TRBJ2-1, with 7 bases lining up with TRBD1. CDR3 length: 15 amino acids. Germline trimming cut 5 bases from V and 6 bases from J; bases unmatched to any gene: 10. Germline values: CDR1 SEHNR, CDR2 FQNEAQ (reference sequence). The CDR3 sequence is CASSGQDLGLNEQFF. As DNA, the CDR3 is TGTGCCAGCAGCGGACAGGACCTGGGGCTCAATGAGCAGTTCTTC. Drawing the rest from reference TRBV7-9 and TRBJ2-1, the complete variable domain is DTGVSQNPRHKITKRGQNVTFRCDPISEHNRLYWYRQTLGQGPEFLTYFQNEAQLEKSRLLSDRFSAERPKGSFSTLEIQRTEQGDSAMYLCASSGQDLGLNEQFFGPGTRLTVL.

The chain joins TRBV10-1 to TRBJ2-2, with D unclear. Trimming removed 8 bases at V and 6 bases at J, with 10 bases between. Germline V lookup: CDR1 WNHNN, CDR2 SYGVQD (reference sequence). The CDR3 runs 12 residues. The CDR3 coding sequence is TGCGCCAGCGATAAGTCGGCCGGGGAGCTGTTTTTT. It translates to CASDKSAGELFF.

V gene TRBV6-5 combines with J gene TRBJ2-2; D ambiguous. Per the germline V gene, CDR1 is MNHEY and CDR2 is SVGAGI. The CDR3 spans 16 residues. Trimming took 2 bases from V and 0 from J, leaving 10 bases between them. The CDR3: CASSYNGNTNTGELFF. The DNA for the CDR3 is TGTGCCAGCAGTTACAATGGCAACACGAACACCGGGGAGCTGTTTTTT.